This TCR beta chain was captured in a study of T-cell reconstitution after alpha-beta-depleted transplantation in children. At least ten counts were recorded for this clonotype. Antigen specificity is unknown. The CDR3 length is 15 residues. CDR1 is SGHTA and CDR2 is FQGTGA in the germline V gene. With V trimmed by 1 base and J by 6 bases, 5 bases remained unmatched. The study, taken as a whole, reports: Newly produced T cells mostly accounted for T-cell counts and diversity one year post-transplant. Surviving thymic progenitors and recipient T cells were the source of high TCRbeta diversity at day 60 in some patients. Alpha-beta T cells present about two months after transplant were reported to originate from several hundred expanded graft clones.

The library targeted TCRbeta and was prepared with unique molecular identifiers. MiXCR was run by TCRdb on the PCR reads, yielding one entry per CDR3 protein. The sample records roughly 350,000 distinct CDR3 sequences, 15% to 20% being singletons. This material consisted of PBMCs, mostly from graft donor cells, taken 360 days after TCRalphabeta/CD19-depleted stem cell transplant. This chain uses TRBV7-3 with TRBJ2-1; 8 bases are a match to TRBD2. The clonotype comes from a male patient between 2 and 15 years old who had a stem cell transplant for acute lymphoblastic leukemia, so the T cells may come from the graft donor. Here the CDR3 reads CASSLNPRGGNEQFF. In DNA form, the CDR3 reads TGTGCCAGCAGCTTAAACCCTCGGGGGGGCAATGAGCAGTTCTTC.